One and the same sample provided the 26 T cell receptor beta chains below, sequenced in a study of shared clonotypes between healthy human individuals. Clones were sequenced by immunoSEQ multiplex PCR, and TCRdb holds only the in-frame ones, with some missing. Found here are around 2,000,000 clones, about 95% of them singletons; the top ten hold 0.85% to 1.3%. Selected positively for CCR7 and CD45RO-negative, naive CD8 cells excluded terminally differentiated effector memory CD45RA+ cells. Sequences were obtained from naive CD8+ T cells sorted from blood. The receptor set was obtained from a man younger than 30 in good health.

This sequence joins TRBV13 and TRBJ2-3; 12 bases match TRBD2. Per germline, CDR1 PRHDT and CDR2 FYEKMQ (reference sequence). This CDR3 contains 17 residues. Trimming at V came to 5 bases and at J to 4 bases, leaving 10 bases not matched to a gene. This CDR3 reads CASSPPTSGGFADTQYF. In DNA form, the CDR3 reads TGTGCCAGCAGCCCACCGACTAGCGGGGGCTTCGCAGATACGCAGTATTTT. Full variable domain (remainder filled in from reference TRBV13 and TRBJ2-3): AAGVIQSPRHLIKEKRETATLKCYPIPRHDTVYWYQQGPGQDPQFLISFYEKMQSDKGSIPDRFSAQQFSDYHSELNMSSLELGDSALYFCASSPPTSGGFADTQYFGPGTRLTVL.

J is TRBJ1-1 and V is TRBV30; D not certain. The V gene's germline CDR1 is GTSNPN and CDR2 SVGIG (reference sequence). Trimming left V 2 bases short and J 1 base short, with 11 bases between. The CDR3 loop spans 14 amino acids. CDR3 in DNA: TGTGCCTGGAGTCCAAACAGTGAGAACACTGAAGCTTTCTTT. Its protein is CAWSPNSENTEAFF.

V gene TRBV4-3 combines with J gene TRBJ1-1; possibly TRBD1 for D (5 bases). CDR1 LGHNA and CDR2 YSLEER come from the germline V gene. This CDR3 has 16 amino acids. The V end lost 0 bases, the J end lost 4 bases, and 15 bases lay between the germline ends. CDR3 sequence (DNA): TGCGCCAGCAGCCAAGATCTGGGGGTCGAGGGCACTGAAGCTTTCTTT. It codes for CASSQDLGVEGTEAFF.

The V gene is TRBV6-5, the J gene TRBJ2-3, with no clear D. V was cut by 0 bases and J by 2 bases, with 12 bases left in between. CDR1 MNHEY and CDR2 SVGAGI come from the germline V gene. The CDR3 consists of 16 residues. The CDR3 DNA reads TGTGCCAGCAGTTACTCGGCTCTAGGTTCCACAGATACGCAGTATTTT. Translation: CASSYSALGSTDTQYF.

This clone was found once. Other DNA sequences in the sample encode the same CDR3. The genes are TRBV7-9 and TRBJ1-1; the D gene is possibly TRBD1 (5 bases). The CDR3 is 12 residues long. CDR1 and CDR2 from the germline V gene are SEHNR and FQNEAQ (reference sequence). V gave up 5 bases and J gave up 6 bases, with 10 bases separating them. CDR3 loop: CASSLGDSEAFF. The CDR3 nucleotides are TGTGCCAGCAGCCTAGGGGATTCTGAAGCTTTCTTT.

V and J are TRBV28 and TRBJ2-7, with D hard to call. Per the germline V gene, CDR1 is MDHEN and CDR2 is SYDVKM. V lost 6 bases to trimming and J lost 1 base, with 10 bases between them. The CDR3 sequence is 13 residues long. In DNA form, the CDR3 reads TGTGCCAGCAGCCAGAGAACTTCCTACGAGCAGTACTTC. This codes for CASSQRTSYEQYF.

The chain carries TRBV10-3 and TRBJ2-7; D is perhaps TRBD2 (6 bases). CDR1 ENHRY and CDR2 SYGVKD come from the germline V gene. The V gene lost 0 bases and the J gene lost 7 bases, with 10 bases spanning the gap. The CDR3 sequence is 13 residues long. The chain's CDR3 is CAISESGAGEQYF. CDR3 DNA: TGTGCCATCAGTGAGTCAGGGGCGGGGGAGCAGTACTTC.

V gene TRBV6-5 combines with J gene TRBJ1-6; no clear D. Trimming pared 2 bases from V and 10 bases from J, leaving 6 bases between. The germline V gene encodes CDR1 MNHEY and CDR2 SVGAGI. This CDR3 is built from 12 residues. CDR3 nucleotides: TGTGCCAGCAGTTACGATGGGTCACCCCTCCACTTT. Protein product: CASSYDGSPLHF.

The gene calls are TRBV28 and TRBJ2-7, with unresolved D. Trimming shortened V by 3 bases and J by 5 bases, and 20 bases separated the two germline ends. Germline CDR1 MDHEN, CDR2 SYDVKM. The CDR3 length is 16 residues. In nucleotides, the CDR3 is TGTGCCAGCAGTTTCCCCACTATCGGCGATCCCCACGAGCAGTACTTC. Translation gives CASSFPTIGDPHEQYF.

The chain uses TRBV19 and TRBJ2-7; perhaps TRBD2 as D (6 bases). V was trimmed by 5 bases and J by 5 bases, leaving 13 bases between them. Germline loops: CDR1 LNHDA, CDR2 SQIVND (reference sequence). The CDR3 is 13 residues long. This CDR3 is CASSLGGKNEQYF. The DNA of the CDR3 is TGTGCCAGTAGTCTCGGCGGGAAGAACGAGCAGTACTTC.

The rearrangement joins TRBV5-1 to TRBJ2-5; a possible D gene is TRBD2 (6 bases). V lost 0 bases and J lost 2, with 14 bases in between. The CDR3 consists of 16 residues. CDR1 and CDR2 from the germline V gene are SGHRS and YFSETQ. CDR3 protein: CASSLEMASEQETQYF. Here the CDR3 DNA reads TGCGCCAGCAGCTTGGAGATGGCTAGCGAGCAAGAGACCCAGTACTTC.

V gene TRBV28 combines with J gene TRBJ1-5; 7 bases agree with TRBD1. This CDR3 region has 16 residues. In germline, CDR1 is MDHEN, CDR2 SYDVKM. V trimming: 2 bases; J trimming: 4 bases; junction bases outside the gene matches: 8. The CDR3 loop reads CASSLPGQEINQPQHF. As DNA, the CDR3 is TGTGCCAGCAGTTTACCAGGACAGGAGATTAATCAGCCCCAGCATTTT.

The V gene is TRBV12-5, the J gene TRBJ1-1; no clear D gene. CDR1 and CDR2 (germline): LGHNT, FRNRAP. The CDR3 is 13 amino acids. V lost 7 bases, J lost 1 base, and 10 bases lay in between. CDR3 loop: CASALGRNTEAFF. CDR3 coding DNA: TGTGCTAGTGCCTTGGGTCGGAACACTGAAGCTTTCTTT. Together with reference TRBV12-5 and TRBJ1-1, the CDR3 gives the full variable domain: DARVTQTPRHKVTEMGQEVTMRCQPILGHNTVFWYRQTMMQGLELLAYFRNRAPLDDSGMPKDRFSAEMPDATLATLKIQPSEPRDSAVYFCASALGRNTEAFFGQGTRLTVV.

The table lists this clone with a few counts. The chain uses TRBV28 and TRBJ1-5; 8 bases are a match to TRBD1. Germline values: CDR1 MDHEN, CDR2 SYDVKM. With V trimmed by 2 bases and J by 5 bases, 5 bases remained unmatched. CDR3 length: 15 amino acids. The CDR3, as DNA: TGTGCCAGCAGTTTACGTGACAGGGGACATCAGCCCCAGCATTTT. This translates into CASSLRDRGHQPQHF.

The chain has TRBV6-5 and TRBJ1-6; tentative D call: TRBD1 (5 bases). From germline, CDR1 is MNHEY and CDR2 SVGAGI. The CDR3 extends over 15 amino acids. The V end lost 0 bases, the J end lost 6 bases, and 9 bases lay between the germline ends. The CDR3 loop reads CASSYSEGFNSPLHF. In DNA form, the CDR3 reads TGTGCCAGCAGTTACTCCGAGGGGTTTAATTCACCCCTCCACTTT.

On this clone: This CDR3 is also generated by other DNA sequences in the sample. This sequence joins TRBV7-6 and TRBJ1-1, with D unresolved. Germline V lookup: CDR1 SGHVS, CDR2 FNYEAQ. The V gene lost 0 bases and the J gene lost 1 base, with 6 bases spanning the gap. The CDR3 has 14 amino acids. The CDR3 here is CASSLAGRNTEAFF. As DNA, the CDR3 is TGTGCCAGCAGCTTAGCCGGGAGGAACACTGAAGCTTTCTTT.

The chain uses TRBV27 and TRBJ2-3; the match to TRBD1 covers 8 bases. After removal of 5 bases from V and 5 bases from J, the junction contained 18 bases not matched to a gene. Germline-derived CDR1 and CDR2 are MNHEY and SMNVEV (reference sequence). The CDR3 length is 18 residues. The CDR3 loop is CASSLYVTGGPVGDTQYF. CDR3 sequence (DNA): TGTGCCAGCAGTCTCTACGTCACAGGGGGACCTGTTGGAGATACGCAGTATTTT.

With regard to this clone: Other DNA sequences in the same sample also yield this CDR3. The rearrangement links TRBV5-6 to TRBJ2-7; 7 nucleotides line up with TRBD1. The CDR3 has 14 residues. The germline gives CDR1 SGHDT, CDR2 YYEEEE. V was pared by 0 bases and J by 3 bases, with 3 bases of the junction left unmatched. CDR3: CASSLAGGNYEQYF. CDR3 sequence (DNA): TGTGCCAGCAGCTTGGCAGGGGGAAACTACGAGCAGTACTTC.

V usage is TRBV30 and J usage is TRBJ2-2, with 8 bases fitting TRBD2. The germline CDR1 and CDR2 sequences are GTSNPN and SVGIG (reference sequence). V lost 7 bases to trimming and J lost 7 bases; unmatched junction nucleotides: 2. The CDR3 runs to 11 residues. The CDR3 DNA reads TGTGCCTCGAGCGGGGGCGGGGAGCTGTTTTTT. It specifies CASSGGGELFF.

The chain's CDR3 is CASSLREGGETQYF. The DNA of the CDR3 is TGTGCCAGCAGTTTAAGAGAGGGAGGGGAGACCCAGTACTTC. This sequence joins TRBV27 and TRBJ2-5; 7 nucleotides align to TRBD2. The germline CDR1 and CDR2 sequences are MNHEY and SMNVEV (reference sequence). This CDR3 comprises 14 residues. The ends lost 2 bases at V and 5 bases at J; junction bases unmatched: 5.

The J gene is TRBJ2-5, the V gene TRBV7-9; D possibly corresponds to TRBD1 (6 bases). Looked up from germline, CDR1 is SEHNR and CDR2 is FQNEAQ (reference sequence). There are 16 residues in the CDR3. Trimming removed 5 bases from V and 5 bases from J, with 21 bases in between. The CDR3 DNA reads TGTGCCAGCAGCAAGCCCCCCACAGGGTTGGGGGAGACCCAGTACTTC. It is translated as CASSKPPTGLGETQYF.

This chain links TRBV4-1 with TRBJ1-2; tentative D call: TRBD1 (5 bases). V lost 5 bases to trimming and J lost 1 base, with 20 bases between them. Germline loops: CDR1 MGHRA, CDR2 YSYEKL. CDR3 length: 17 amino acids. CDR3 DNA sequence: TGCGCCAGCAGCTTCCGACCATCCAGGGAAAGTAACTATGGCTACACCTTC. Translation gives CASSFRPSRESNYGYTF.

This chain uses TRBV6-6 with TRBJ1-2; no definite D call. The CDR3 is 15 amino acids. Germline lookup yields CDR1 MNHNY and CDR2 SVGAGI (reference sequence). V was clipped by 7 bases and J by 3 bases, with 18 bases between them. The CDR3 protein is CASNAREKGDYGYTF. The CDR3 DNA sequence: TGTGCCAGCAACGCCAGAGAGAAGGGCGACTATGGCTACACCTTC.

The chain carries TRBV25-1 and TRBJ1-2, with D possibly TRBD1 on 6 matching bases. This CDR3 is 14 amino acids long. V lost 3 bases and J 3 bases, leaving 11 bases between the germline ends. Germline CDR1 and CDR2: MGHDK and SYGVNS. The CDR3 spells CASSDAGDYYGYTF. The CDR3 DNA follows: TGTGCCAGCAGTGATGCAGGGGACTACTATGGCTACACCTTC.

The chain combines TRBV13 with TRBJ1-5; 7 bases align to TRBD1. Germline V gene data show CDR1 as PRHDT and CDR2 as FYEKMQ (reference sequence). The V and J ends lost 5 bases and 4 bases, in that order; junction bases with no gene match: 14. CDR3 size: 17 residues. This chain's CDR3 is CASSPTPRQGENQPQHF. Here the CDR3 DNA reads TGTGCCAGCAGCCCAACTCCCAGACAGGGAGAAAATCAGCCCCAGCATTTT. The whole variable domain, filled in from reference TRBV13 and TRBJ1-5, reads AAGVIQSPRHLIKEKRETATLKCYPIPRHDTVYWYQQGPGQDPQFLISFYEKMQSDKGSIPDRFSAQQFSDYHSELNMSSLELGDSALYFCASSPTPRQGENQPQHFGDGTRLSIL.

The V and J genes are TRBV4-3 and TRBJ2-1; 9 nucleotides align to TRBD1. J gave up 8 bases and V 4 bases, and 6 bases lay outside the gene matches. The CDR3 loop spans 14 amino acids. The germline CDR1 and CDR2 sequences are LGHNA and YSLEER. As DNA, the CDR3 is TGCGCCAGCAGCCTGGGACAGGGTGCCGATGAGCAGTTCTTC. It encodes CASSLGQGADEQFF.